This TCR beta chain emerged from a study of CD8+ T cells in alopecia areata. The CDR3 extends over 14 amino acids. Deletions cut 2 bases from V and 9 bases from J, with 14 bases between. From germline, CDR1 is MGHRA and CDR2 YSYEKL. Extracted RNA was reverse transcribed into cDNA, the sequencing template. Produced via immunoSEQ multiplex PCR; TCRdb's table is partial and in-frame only. Among about 140,000 clones, 86% were seen once, and the ten largest hold 13%. Treatment described: oral pan-JAK inhibitor, 5-10 mg twice daily. CD4+ and CD8+ T cells were sorted from PBMCs. Material: CD8+ T cells sorted from blood, obtained at week 4, from a patient treated with tofacitinib. The sequence was obtained from a human donor with alopecia areata. The chain uses TRBV4-1 and TRBJ2-1; D unresolved. The CDR3 protein is CASSQLQAVGEQFF. The CDR3, as DNA: TGCGCCAGCAGCCAACTCCAGGCGGTTGGTGAGCAGTTCTTC.